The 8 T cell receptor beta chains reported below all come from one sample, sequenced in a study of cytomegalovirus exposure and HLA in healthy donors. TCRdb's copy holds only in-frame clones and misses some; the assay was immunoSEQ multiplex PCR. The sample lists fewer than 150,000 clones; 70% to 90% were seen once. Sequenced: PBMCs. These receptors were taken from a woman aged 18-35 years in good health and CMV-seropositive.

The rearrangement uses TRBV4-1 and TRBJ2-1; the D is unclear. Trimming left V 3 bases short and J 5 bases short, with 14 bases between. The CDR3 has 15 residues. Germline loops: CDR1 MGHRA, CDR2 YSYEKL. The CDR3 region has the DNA TGCGCCAGCAGCCAGCCGATACTAACAAACAATGAGCAGTTCTTC. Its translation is CASSQPILTNNEQFF.

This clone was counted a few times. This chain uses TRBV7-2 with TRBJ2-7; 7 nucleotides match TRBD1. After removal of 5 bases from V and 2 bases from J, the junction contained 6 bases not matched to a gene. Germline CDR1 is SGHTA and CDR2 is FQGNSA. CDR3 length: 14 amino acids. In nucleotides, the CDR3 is TGTGCCAGCAGCCCTCGACAGGGTGCCTACGAGCAGTACTTC. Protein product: CASSPRQGAYEQYF.

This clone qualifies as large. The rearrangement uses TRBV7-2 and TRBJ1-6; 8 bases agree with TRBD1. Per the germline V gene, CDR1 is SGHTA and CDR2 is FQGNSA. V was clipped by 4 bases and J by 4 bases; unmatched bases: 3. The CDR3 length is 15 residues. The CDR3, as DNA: TGTGCCAGCAGCTCTCGGACAGGGTATAATTCACCCCTCCACTTT. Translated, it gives CASSSRTGYNSPLHF.

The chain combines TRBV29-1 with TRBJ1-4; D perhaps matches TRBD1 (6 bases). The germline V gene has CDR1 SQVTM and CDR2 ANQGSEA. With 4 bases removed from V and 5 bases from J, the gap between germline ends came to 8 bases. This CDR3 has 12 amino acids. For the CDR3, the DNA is TGCAGCGTTGGTACAGGGAATGAAAAACTGTTTTTT. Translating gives CSVGTGNEKLFF.

The CDR3 is CASSPQGGETEKLFF. CDR3 bases: TGTGCCAGCAGCCCTCAGGGGGGCGAGACTGAAAAACTGTTTTTT. The rearrangement joins TRBV7-9 to TRBJ1-4, with 7 bases aligning to TRBD1. V shed 5 bases and J 7 bases; nucleotides not matched to a gene: 10. The CDR3 length is 15 residues. Germline-derived CDR1 and CDR2 are SEHNR and FQNEAQ (reference sequence).

The CDR3 is CASSQSRRDTQYF. The CDR3 nucleotides are TGCGCCAGCAGCCAGTCACGTAGAGATACGCAGTATTTT. The chain uses TRBV4-1 and TRBJ2-3; the D is unclear. Germline V gene lookup returns CDR1 MGHRA and CDR2 YSYEKL. CDR3 length equals 13 residues. V was trimmed by 3 bases and J by 5 bases, leaving 9 bases between them.

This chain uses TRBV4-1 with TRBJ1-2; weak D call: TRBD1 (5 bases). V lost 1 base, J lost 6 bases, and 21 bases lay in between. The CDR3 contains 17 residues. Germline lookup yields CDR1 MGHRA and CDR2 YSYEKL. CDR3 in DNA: TGCGCCAGCAGCCAAGGGGCCTTAGTCAGGGCCAGACATGGCTACACCTTC. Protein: CASSQGALVRARHGYTF.

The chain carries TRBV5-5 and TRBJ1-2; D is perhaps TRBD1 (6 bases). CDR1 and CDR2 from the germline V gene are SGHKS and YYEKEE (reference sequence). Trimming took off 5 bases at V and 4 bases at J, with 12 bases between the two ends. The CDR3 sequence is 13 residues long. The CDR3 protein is CASRWGGGYGYTF. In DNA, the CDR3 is TGTGCCAGCAGATGGGGGGGCGGCTATGGCTACACCTTC.